The 5 T cell receptor beta chains reported below all come from one sample, sequenced in a study of cytomegalovirus exposure and HLA in healthy donors. The PCR made use of 60 Vbeta and 13 Jbeta primers. The protocol was immunoSEQ multiplex PCR, while the TCRdb copy is restricted to in-frame clones and leaves out a portion. The data hold roughly 150,000 clones, with 80% observed a single time. The specimen sequenced was PBMCs. The source is a woman in her thirties or forties in good health and CMV-seronegative.

V gene TRBV19 combines with J gene TRBJ2-2, with TRBD2 matching over 7 bases. Germline V gene lookup returns CDR1 LNHDA and CDR2 SQIVND (reference sequence). The CDR3 is 14 residues long. V lost 6 bases to trimming and J lost 4 bases; unmatched junction nucleotides: 5. The CDR3 region has the DNA TGTGCCAGTAGGGGCGGGAGTGGCACCGGGGAGCTGTTTTTT. Protein product: CASRGGSGTGELFF.

V gene TRBV4-3 combines with J gene TRBJ2-7; TRBD1 aligns across 9 bases. J was trimmed by 0 bases and V by 4 bases; bases with no gene match: 4. Per germline, CDR1 LGHNA and CDR2 YSLEER. This CDR3 comprises 15 residues. CDR3 DNA: TGCGCCAGCAGCCCTGGGGGACAGGGCTCCTACGAGCAGTACTTC. Protein sequence: CASSPGGQGSYEQYF.

CDR3: CASSLRGAGSYEQYF. In DNA, the CDR3 is TGTGCCAGCAGTCTCCGGGGGGCAGGGTCCTACGAGCAGTACTTC. The rearrangement links TRBV27 to TRBJ2-7; tentatively, D is TRBD2 (7 bases). CDR3 length equals 15 residues. The germline V and J ends were trimmed by 5 bases and 1 base, with 15 bases remaining between them. In germline, CDR1 is MNHEY, CDR2 SMNVEV (reference sequence).

This rearrangement joins TRBV28 to TRBJ2-2; TRBD1 matches 7 bases. CDR3 size: 14 residues. Germline V gene sequence: CDR1 MDHEN, CDR2 SYDVKM. Trimming at V came to 8 bases and at J to 5 bases, leaving 8 bases not matched to a gene. CDR3 loop: CASFPGQHTGELFF. In nucleotides, the CDR3 is TGTGCCAGCTTTCCGGGACAGCATACCGGGGAGCTGTTTTTT.

The chain's CDR3 is CASSMVSGGVSDTQYF. For the CDR3, the DNA is TGTGCCAGTAGTATGGTTAGCGGGGGGGTTTCAGATACGCAGTATTTT. The V gene is TRBV19, the J gene TRBJ2-3, with 11 bases that match TRBD2. CDR3 length: 16 residues. Germline lookup yields CDR1 LNHDA and CDR2 SQIVND (reference sequence). J lost 4 bases, V lost 3 bases, and 6 bases had no gene match.